The following is a T cell receptor (beta chain) sequence with its context. What it binds is not known. Other DNA sequences from this sample encode an identical CDR3 as well. The record originates from a study of shared clonotypes between healthy human individuals. The replicate PCRs on unsorted PBMC were given about 320 ng DNA, which is around 31,000 T cell genomes. Ten immunoSEQ deep assay plates were used to sequence the DNA of unsorted PBMCs. Sequencing used immunoSEQ multiplex PCR; TCRdb keeps in-frame clones, though not all of them. The sample includes some 480,000 clones, around 80% seen only once; the top ten take less than 15%. Donors comprised only Caucasian adults living in Nashville, Tennessee. General study findings and limits: The expectation was that sequencing depth would affect clonotype sharing among donors.

The CDR3 totals 14 residues. CDR1 and CDR2 (germline): KGHSH, LQKENI. Trimming cost V 2 bases and J 4 bases; bases outside gene matches: 1. Sequenced input: PBMCs. The rearrangement uses TRBV18 and TRBJ2-7, with 11 bases that match TRBD1. This receptor was obtained from a woman in her thirties or forties in good health. Some clones in this sample may be carry-over from other donors' samples. The CDR3, as DNA: TGTGCCAGCTCACCAGGGGACAGGGGGTACGAGCAGTACTTC. It yields the protein CASSPGDRGYEQYF.